This paragraph covers one T cell receptor beta chain sequence. The data derive from a study of blood T cell repertoires in COVID-19. Study details: Material from acute and convalescent COVID-19 was sourced from the United States, Italy and Spain. T cells, B-cell-depleted T cells, or PBMCs supplied cDNA or gDNA.

The CDR3 contains 16 residues. Trimming cost V 7 bases and J 1 base; bases outside gene matches: 10. Germline V CDR1 and CDR2: SNHLY, FYNNEI. Measured with immunoSEQ multiplex PCR; TCRdb has only the in-frame clones, and not every one. This sample yields more than 150,000 clones, of which 81% are seen a single time; approximately 12% belongs to the top ten. Source material: peripheral blood. The chain is built from TRBV2 and TRBJ2-1, with TRBD1 matching 7 bases. The clonotype originates from a woman of 80 years or more with COVID-19, enrolled during active disease. The CDR3: CASTGPYRGSYNEQFF. Written as DNA, the CDR3 is TGTGCCAGCACCGGACCTTACAGGGGATCCTACAATGAGCAGTTCTTC.